Described below is a single T cell receptor (beta chain) sequence and its context. The antigen is unknown. This entry is derived from a study of T cells in localized non-small cell lung cancer. The study, taken as a whole, reports: Longer overall survival associated with higher blood T cell density; shorter survival with higher adjacent-lung clonality. Appearing in adjacent lung were a median approximately 60 of the top 100 tumor clones. Exceeding tumor, uninvolved adjacent lung had the highest T cell clonality.

Germline CDR1 is SGHRS and CDR2 is YFSETQ. With 0 bases removed from V and 0 bases from J, the gap between germline ends came to 12 bases. The CDR3 extends over 16 amino acids. Method: immunoSEQ multiplex PCR; TCRdb's copy keeps in-frame clones and lacks some. The repertoire consists of approximately 61,000 clones, with roughly 89% occurring once and the leading ten covering 4.5% to 5.5%. The sample here was peripheral blood, taken before any cancer treatment. The receptor was derived from a woman aged 40-69 years with stage I lung adenocarcinoma. V and J are TRBV5-1 and TRBJ1-2, with unresolved D. CDR3 region: CASSLEAAITNYGYTF. In nucleotides, the CDR3 is TGCGCCAGCAGCTTGGAGGCAGCGATTACTAACTATGGCTACACCTTC.